Shown below are 27 T cell receptor beta chains from a single sample sequenced in a study of T cells after somatic rescue of genetic block. Profiling relied on immunoSEQ multiplex PCR, and the TCRdb table lists in-frame clones only, not all of them. The table includes 9,500 to 15,000 clones, more than 65% detected once. Material: peripheral blood mononuclear cells (PBMCs). The receptors come from a boy younger than 18.

The rearrangement links TRBV30 to TRBJ1-2; no clear D. V lost 5 bases and J lost 4, with 8 bases in between. Germline V lookup: CDR1 GTSNPN, CDR2 SVGIG (reference sequence). This CDR3 spans 11 amino acids. The CDR3 loop reads CAWAGFYGYTF. CDR3 nucleotides: TGTGCCTGGGCCGGGTTCTATGGCTACACCTTC.

The chain carries TRBV5-1 and TRBJ2-7, with 7 bases identical to TRBD1. The CDR3 extends over 14 amino acids. The germline V gene has CDR1 SGHRS and CDR2 YFSETQ. J gave up 6 bases and V 1 base, and 7 bases lay outside the gene matches. CDR3 DNA sequence: TGCGCCAGCAGCTTGCCCCCATCAGGGGGCGAGCAGTACTTC. Amino acids: CASSLPPSGGEQYF.

The rearrangement uses TRBV15 and TRBJ2-7, with 8 bases that match TRBD1. Trimming cost V 3 bases and J 3 bases; bases outside gene matches: 10. The CDR3 contains 16 residues. CDR1 is LNHNV and CDR2 is YYDKDF in the germline V gene (reference sequence). For the CDR3, the DNA is TGTGCCACCAGCAGGGTTCAGGGGGCGAGTAGCTACGAGCAGTACTTC. This gives the protein CATSRVQGASSYEQYF.

V gene TRBV7-2 combines with J gene TRBJ1-5, with 7 bases identical to TRBD1. The CDR3 is 16 amino acids. From germline, CDR1 is SGHTA and CDR2 FQGNSA. Germline trimming cut 5 bases from V and 0 bases from J; bases unmatched to any gene: 7. Written as DNA, the CDR3 is TGTGCCAGCAGCGGCCGGACAGGAGTTAGCAATCAGCCCCAGCATTTT. It yields the protein CASSGRTGVSNQPQHF.

The chain recombines TRBV18 with TRBJ1-1; 10 bases line up with TRBD1. The ends lost 6 bases at V and 1 base at J; junction bases unmatched: 11. Germline V CDR1 and CDR2: KGHSH, LQKENI. The CDR3 has 17 amino acids. CDR3 protein: CASSLTGGAGGNTEAFF. CDR3 bases: TGTGCCAGCTCGTTGACAGGGGGCGCGGGAGGGAACACTGAAGCTTTCTTT.

This chain connects TRBV27 to TRBJ2-7; D perhaps matches TRBD1 (5 bases). From germline, CDR1 is MNHEY and CDR2 SMNVEV (reference sequence). The CDR3 contains 16 residues. V lost 0 bases and J lost 5, with 17 bases in between. The CDR3 region has the DNA TGTGCCAGCAGTTTATCCCAGGGCCCCCCAGGAAACGAGCAGTACTTC. This codes for CASSLSQGPPGNEQYF.

The chain is built from TRBV30 and TRBJ2-7, with D unclear. CDR3 length: 11 amino acids. Trimming left V 5 bases short and J 0 bases short, with 5 bases between. The V gene's germline CDR1 is GTSNPN and CDR2 SVGIG (reference sequence). The CDR3 loop reads CAWSDSYEQYF. CDR3 nucleotide sequence: TGTGCCTGGTCGGACTCCTACGAGCAGTACTTC.

This rearrangement joins TRBV27 to TRBJ1-5; D is undetermined. The V gene's germline CDR1 is MNHEY and CDR2 SMNVEV (reference sequence). Trimming removed 9 bases at V and 0 bases at J, with 18 bases between. The CDR3 is 16 residues long. The CDR3 is CASSSLRQLSNQPQHF. In DNA, the CDR3 is TGTGCCAGTTCTAGTTTACGGCAGCTTAGCAATCAGCCCCAGCATTTT.

This CDR3 is CASSFRGPNYEQYF. The CDR3, as DNA: TGTGCCAGTAGCTTCAGGGGGCCCAACTACGAGCAGTACTTC. The rearrangement uses TRBV19 and TRBJ2-7; 8 positions match TRBD1. Trimming took 6 bases from V and 3 from J; bases not matched to a gene: 7. Germline assignment: CDR1 LNHDA and CDR2 SQIVND (reference sequence). The CDR3 sequence is 14 residues long.

The chain carries TRBV23-1 and TRBJ2-2, with D possibly being TRBD1 (5 bases). TRBV23-1 is an open reading frame whose function is uncertain. V lost 2 bases and J lost 6, with 10 bases in between. This CDR3 region has 14 residues. CDR3 region: CASSQGVGAGELFF. CDR3 DNA: TGCGCCAGCAGTCAAGGGGTAGGGGCCGGGGAGCTGTTTTTT.

The chain joins TRBV5-1 to TRBJ1-1, with D perhaps TRBD1 (6 bases). Germline CDR1 SGHRS, CDR2 YFSETQ. This CDR3 spans 14 amino acids. V lost 2 bases to trimming and J lost 5 bases, with 13 bases between them. CDR3 residues: CASSLSRGGTEAFF. CDR3 sequence (DNA): TGCGCCAGCAGCTTATCCAGGGGAGGGACTGAAGCTTTCTTT.

The gene calls are TRBV7-2 and TRBJ2-2; D is possibly TRBD2 (6 bases). Trimming took off 1 base at V and 8 bases at J, with 8 bases between the two ends. From germline, CDR1 is SGHTA and CDR2 FQGNSA. The CDR3 is 13 amino acids. The CDR3: CASSLGRVGELFF. The CDR3 coding sequence is TGTGCCAGCAGCTTAGGGAGGGTTGGGGAGCTGTTTTTT.

J is TRBJ1-5 and V is TRBV15; 7 positions match TRBD1. Trimming cost V 0 bases and J 5 bases; bases outside gene matches: 4. CDR3 size: 15 residues. Looked up from germline, CDR1 is LNHNV and CDR2 is YYDKDF (reference sequence). This CDR3 reads CATSRETQGDQPQHF. The CDR3 DNA reads TGTGCCACCAGCAGAGAGACCCAGGGGGATCAGCCCCAGCATTTT.

This chain links TRBV28 with TRBJ1-2; D perhaps matches TRBD1 (5 bases). The V end lost 4 bases, the J end lost 0 bases, and 12 bases lay between the germline ends. The CDR3 is 15 residues long. From germline, CDR1 is MDHEN and CDR2 SYDVKM. The CDR3: CASSYPTDTNYGYTF. As DNA, the CDR3 is TGTGCCAGCAGTTACCCGACAGATACTAACTATGGCTACACCTTC.

Sample share makes this clone medium-sized. The gene calls are TRBV5-1 and TRBJ2-7; 9 nucleotides agree with TRBD1. This CDR3 is built from 18 residues. CDR1 is SGHRS and CDR2 is YFSETQ in the germline V gene. Unmatched junction bases numbered 24, after V lost 5 bases and J lost 9 bases. As DNA, the CDR3 is TGCGCCAGCAGGATACCGGGACAGGGTTTACTACGTGTGATCGGGCAGTACTTC. It yields the protein CASRIPGQGLLRVIGQYF.

This clone was observed a few times. The V call is TRBV19, the J call TRBJ2-5; 8 bases map to TRBD1. Germline V gene sequence: CDR1 LNHDA, CDR2 SQIVND (reference sequence). Trimming removed 4 bases from V and 5 bases from J; junction bases left unmatched: 6. The CDR3 covers 14 residues. The CDR3 DNA is TGTGCCAGTAGTAGGGGGACAGGTCCGGAGACCCAGTACTTC. It specifies CASSRGTGPETQYF.

The V and J genes are TRBV7-3 and TRBJ1-1, with D possibly TRBD1 on 6 matching bases. Trimming stripped 3 bases from V and 0 bases from J, with 8 bases between. The CDR3 totals 14 residues. CDR1 is SGHTA and CDR2 is FQGTGA in the germline V gene. The CDR3 DNA reads TGTGCCAGCAGCTTTACAGGGATGAACACTGAAGCTTTCTTT. This codes for CASSFTGMNTEAFF.

The rearrangement links TRBV7-2 to TRBJ2-7, with D perhaps matching TRBD2 (7 bases). The germline gives CDR1 SGHTA, CDR2 FQGNSA. CDR3 length: 15 amino acids. With 2 bases removed from V and 3 bases from J, the gap between germline ends came to 14 bases. This CDR3 reads CASSLQGLAVYEQYF. CDR3 in DNA: TGTGCCAGCAGCTTACAGGGGCTAGCGGTCTACGAGCAGTACTTC.

The chain combines TRBV5-1 with TRBJ2-1; 8 bases are a match to TRBD1. The CDR3 runs to 15 residues. V trimming: 0 bases; J trimming: 7 bases; junction bases outside the gene matches: 6. Germline CDR1 reads SGHRS; CDR2 reads YFSETQ. The DNA of the CDR3 is TGCGCCAGCAGCTTGGCAGGACAGGGACCGAATGAGCAGTTCTTC. As protein: CASSLAGQGPNEQFF.

This chain links TRBV13 with TRBJ2-7, with D perhaps matching TRBD2 (7 bases). The CDR3 length is 16 residues. Germline CDR1 PRHDT, CDR2 FYEKMQ (reference sequence). V was cut by 1 base and J by 1 base, with 14 bases left in between. CDR3 amino acids: CASSLEGGGRSYEQYF. DNA for the CDR3: TGTGCCAGCAGCTTAGAGGGGGGGGGCAGATCCTACGAGCAGTACTTC.

The chain has TRBV5-1 and TRBJ2-6; 7 bases are shared with TRBD1. The CDR3 has 19 residues. V shed 1 base, J shed 0 bases, and the junction held 10 bases outside the gene matches. Germline V gene lookup returns CDR1 SGHRS and CDR2 YFSETQ. CDR3 protein: CASSLIPGTVFSGANVLTF. CDR3 nucleotides: TGCGCCAGCAGCTTGATACCCGGGACAGTTTTCTCTGGGGCCAACGTCCTGACTTTC.

This rearrangement joins TRBV6-5 to TRBJ1-1, with D unclear. The CDR3 runs 13 residues. V lost 6 bases to trimming and J lost 5 bases, with 13 bases between them. Germline V gives CDR1 MNHEY, CDR2 SVGAGI. Here the CDR3 reads CASSRLMRTEAFF. CDR3 nucleotides: TGTGCCAGCAGCCGTTTAATGAGGACTGAAGCTTTCTTT.

V gene TRBV2 combines with J gene TRBJ1-6; TRBD1 matches 7 bases. J gave up 10 bases and V 10 bases, and 10 bases lay outside the gene matches. The germline CDR1 and CDR2 sequences are SNHLY and FYNNEI. The CDR3 is 13 amino acids. CDR3 loop: CATPGGLGSPLHF. The DNA of the CDR3 is TGTGCCACCCCAGGGGGGCTAGGCTCACCCCTCCACTTT.

The V and J genes are TRBV10-3 and TRBJ1-3; D unresolved. This CDR3 spans 12 amino acids. V was cut by 4 bases and J by 7 bases, with 8 bases left in between. Germline V lookup: CDR1 ENHRY, CDR2 SYGVKD. The CDR3 region is CAISGLGNTIYF. CDR3 bases: TGTGCCATCAGTGGTTTAGGGAACACCATATATTTT.

The V and J genes are TRBV7-8 and TRBJ2-1; 10 bases map to TRBD2. V was clipped by 5 bases and J by 4 bases; unmatched bases: 5. The CDR3 sequence is 15 residues long. Germline CDR1 and CDR2: SGHVS and FQNEAQ. CDR3 coding DNA: TGTGCCAGCAGCCGGGCACTAGCGGGGTACAATGAGCAGTTCTTC. Translated, it gives CASSRALAGYNEQFF.

In its sample, this clone was seen once. This chain uses TRBV6-5 with TRBJ1-6; D perhaps matches TRBD1 (6 bases). The V end lost 5 bases, the J end lost 9 bases, and 14 bases lay between the germline ends. This CDR3 comprises 14 residues. Germline V gene data show CDR1 as MNHEY and CDR2 as SVGAGI. The chain's CDR3 is CASSKGHSGSPLHF. In DNA, the CDR3 is TGTGCCAGCAGTAAGGGACACTCAGGTTCACCCCTCCACTTT.

This clone was found a few times. The rearrangement uses TRBV11-2 and TRBJ2-7; TRBD1 aligns across 9 bases. The V segment lost 1 base and the J segment 1 base; nucleotides outside the gene matches: 11. The CDR3 runs 18 residues. CDR1 is SGHAT, CDR2 FQNNGV, per germline. The CDR3 region is CASSLGQGDQRISYEQYF. The CDR3 nucleotides are TGTGCCAGCAGCTTAGGACAGGGGGACCAGCGGATTTCCTACGAGCAGTACTTC.